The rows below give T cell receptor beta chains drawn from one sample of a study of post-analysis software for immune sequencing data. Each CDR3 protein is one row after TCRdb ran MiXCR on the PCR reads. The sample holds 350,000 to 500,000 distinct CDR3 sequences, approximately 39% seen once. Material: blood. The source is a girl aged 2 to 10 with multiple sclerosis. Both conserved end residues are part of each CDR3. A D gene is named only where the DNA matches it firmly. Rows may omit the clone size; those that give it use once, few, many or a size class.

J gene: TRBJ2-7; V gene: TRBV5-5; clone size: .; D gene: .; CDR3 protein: CASSCSEVSYEQYF; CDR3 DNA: TGTGCCAGCAGCTGCTCGGAGGTTAGTTACGAGCAGTACTTC
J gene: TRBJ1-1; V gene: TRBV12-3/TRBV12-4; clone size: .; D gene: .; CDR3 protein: CASSFTRPGTEAFF; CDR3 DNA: TGTGCCAGCAGTTTTACCAGACCCGGCACTGAAGCTTTCTTT
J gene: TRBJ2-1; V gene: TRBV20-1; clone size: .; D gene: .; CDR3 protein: CSASQAGNEQFF; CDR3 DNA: TGCAGTGCTTCCCAGGCCGGGAATGAGCAGTTCTTC
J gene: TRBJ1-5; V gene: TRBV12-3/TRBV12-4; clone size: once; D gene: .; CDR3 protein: CASSSHRGNQPQHF; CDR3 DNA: TGTGCCAGCAGTTCGCACAGGGGCAATCAGCCCCAGCATTTT
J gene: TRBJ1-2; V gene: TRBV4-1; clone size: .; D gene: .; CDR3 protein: CASSQVAVGIWYGYTF; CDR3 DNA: TGCGCCAGCAGCCAAGTTGCCGTCGGGATATGGTATGGCTACACCTTC
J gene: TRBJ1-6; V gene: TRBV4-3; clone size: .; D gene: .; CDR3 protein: CASSQGWGREAPLHF; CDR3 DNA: TGCGCCAGCAGCCAAGGATGGGGTCGGGAAGCACCCCTCCACTTT
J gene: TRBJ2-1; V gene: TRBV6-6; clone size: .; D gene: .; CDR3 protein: CASSPTVRVADEQFF; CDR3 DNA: TGTGCCAGCAGTCCGACAGTGAGGGTGGCAGATGAGCAGTTCTTC
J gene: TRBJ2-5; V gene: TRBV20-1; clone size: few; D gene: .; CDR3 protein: CSAREPTGRETQYF; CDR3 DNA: TGCAGTGCTAGGGAGCCCACAGGGAGGGAGACCCAGTACTTC
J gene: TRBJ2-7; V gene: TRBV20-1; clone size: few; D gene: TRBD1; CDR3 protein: CSAIRDRGPEQYF; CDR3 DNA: TGCAGTGCTATCAGGGACAGGGGGCCCGAGCAGTACTTC
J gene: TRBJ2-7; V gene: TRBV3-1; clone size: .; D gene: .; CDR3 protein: CASSPLYSYEQYF; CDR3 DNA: TGTGCCAGCAGCCCCTTGTACAGCTACGAGCAGTACTTC
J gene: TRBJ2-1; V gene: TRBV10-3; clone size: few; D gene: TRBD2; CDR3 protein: CAISESPSGTNNEQFF; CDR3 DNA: TGTGCCATCAGTGAGTCTCCTAGCGGGACAAACAATGAGCAGTTCTTC
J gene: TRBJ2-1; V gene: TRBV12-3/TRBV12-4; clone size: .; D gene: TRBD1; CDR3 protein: CASSHRDRSSYNEQFF; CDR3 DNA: TGTGCCAGCAGTCACCGGGACAGGAGCTCCTACAATGAGCAGTTCTTC
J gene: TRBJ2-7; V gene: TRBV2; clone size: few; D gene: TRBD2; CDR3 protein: CASSEAGLAAPYEQYF; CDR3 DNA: TGTGCCAGCAGTGAAGCAGGACTAGCGGCCCCCTACGAGCAGTACTTC
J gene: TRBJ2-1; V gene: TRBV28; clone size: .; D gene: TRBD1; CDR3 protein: CASNFDVGTDIYNEQFF; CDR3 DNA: TGTGCCAGCAATTTCGATGTGGGGACAGATATATACAATGAGCAGTTCTTC
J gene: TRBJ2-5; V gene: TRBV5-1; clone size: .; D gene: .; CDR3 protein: CASSLNGDPGGVGQYF; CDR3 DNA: TGCGCCAGCAGCTTGAATGGGGATCCGGGTGGTGTCGGGCAGTACTTC
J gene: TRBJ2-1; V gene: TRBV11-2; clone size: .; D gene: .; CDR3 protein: CASSALRGRPRNEQFF; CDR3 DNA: TGTGCCAGCAGCGCGCTCCGGGGCAGGCCACGCAATGAGCAGTTCTTC
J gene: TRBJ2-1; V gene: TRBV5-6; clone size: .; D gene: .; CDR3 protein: CASSLRGEYYNEQFF; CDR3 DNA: TGTGCCAGCAGCCTGAGAGGGGAGTACTACAATGAGCAGTTCTTC
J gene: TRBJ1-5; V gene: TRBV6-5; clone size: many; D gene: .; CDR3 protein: CASSMWGRAGNQPQHF; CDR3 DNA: TGTGCCAGTTCAATGTGGGGTCGGGCGGGCAATCAGCCCCAGCATTTT